Presented here are 25 T cell receptor beta chains from one specimen sequenced in a study of control samples from healthy donors and cancer patients. Data came from immunoSEQ multiplex PCR; TCRdb stores just in-frame clones and leaves some out. The top ten hold about 11% of the sample, which has about 160,000 clones, around 90% seen once. The specimen was blood. The origin of the receptors is a man aged 30 to 39 in good health.

The chain is built from TRBV24-1 and TRBJ2-2; TRBD2 might be the D (6 bases). Germline V gene lookup returns CDR1 KGHDR and CDR2 SFDVKD. The CDR3 totals 15 residues. Trimming removed 9 bases at V and 5 bases at J, with 18 bases between. CDR3 nucleotides: TGTGCCACCGGGAAGACGGGACTGGGAACCGGGGAGCTGTTTTTT. Protein product: CATGKTGLGTGELFF.

The V call is TRBV4-1, the J call TRBJ2-7; 9 bases match TRBD1. V dropped 2 bases and J dropped 3; count of bases not matched to a gene: 2. The CDR3 extends over 14 amino acids. Germline assignment: CDR1 MGHRA and CDR2 YSYEKL. The CDR3 loop reads CASSQPGQGYEQYF. CDR3 nucleotide sequence: TGCGCCAGCAGCCAACCGGGACAGGGCTACGAGCAGTACTTC.

The sample holds a few counts of this clone. The rearrangement joins TRBV7-9 to TRBJ1-2; no clear D gene. The length of the CDR3 is 14 residues. Germline values: CDR1 SEHNR, CDR2 FQNEAQ (reference sequence). V was cut by 5 bases and J by 3 bases, with 13 bases left in between. The CDR3 DNA sequence: TGTGCCAGCAGCCAGTACTCAGCAGACTATGGCTACACCTTC. This translates into CASSQYSADYGYTF.

The genes are TRBV2 and TRBJ1-2, with TRBD1 matching over 7 bases. Germline V lookup: CDR1 SNHLY, CDR2 FYNNEI. The length of the CDR3 is 12 residues. Trimming cost V 4 bases and J 8 bases; bases outside gene matches: 4. The CDR3 DNA reads as TGTGCCAGCAGTGCCACAGGGGACGGCTACACCTTC. Amino acids: CASSATGDGYTF.

The V and J genes are TRBV6-2 or TRBV6-3 and TRBJ2-2; 11 nucleotides agree with TRBD2. J lost 4 bases, V lost 5 bases, and 3 bases had no gene match. The germline V gene encodes CDR1 MNHEY and CDR2 SVGEGT. The CDR3 totals 15 residues. The CDR3 spells CASSVTSGTTGELFF. DNA of the CDR3: TGTGCCAGCAGTGTGACTAGCGGGACCACCGGGGAGCTGTTTTTT.

A note on this clone: The identical CDR3 is also encoded by other nucleotide sequences in the sample. The rearrangement links TRBV5-1 to TRBJ1-5; D is possibly TRBD1 (6 bases). Deletions cut 0 bases from V and 7 bases from J, with 11 bases between. The CDR3 sequence is 14 residues long. Germline CDR1 and CDR2: SGHRS and YFSETQ. The DNA for the CDR3 is TGCGCCAGCAGCTTGGGGAGGGGGGGGCAGCCCCAGCATTTT. Residues: CASSLGRGGQPQHF.

This clone was observed a single time. The V gene is TRBV18, the J gene TRBJ1-1; D perhaps matches TRBD1 (6 bases). The CDR3 consists of 14 residues. Germline CDR1 and CDR2: KGHSH and LQKENI. The ends were cut back, 2 bases at V and 1 base at J, with 8 bases in the middle. CDR3 sequence (DNA): TGTGCCAGCTCACCAGGGGGGCAGAACACTGAAGCTTTCTTT. Protein: CASSPGGQNTEAFF.

The sample holds a few counts of this clone. The sample holds other DNA sequences that translate to the same CDR3. V and J are TRBV2 and TRBJ2-7, with TRBD2 identical over 8 bases. Germline-derived CDR1 and CDR2 are SNHLY and FYNNEI. The junction had 17 bases not matched to a gene; V was cut back by 3 bases and J by 4 bases. This CDR3 has 18 residues. The CDR3 DNA reads as TGTGCCAGCAGTGACAGTGGTAGTGGAGTAGCGGGATATTACGAGCAGTACTTC. Translation gives CASSDSGSGVAGYYEQYF. Full variable domain (missing parts from reference TRBV2 and TRBJ2-7): EPEVTQTPSHQVTQMGQEVILRCVPISNHLYFYWYRQILGQKVEFLVSFYNNEISEKSEIFDDQFSVERPDGSNFTLKIRSTKLEDSAMYFCASSDSGSGVAGYYEQYFGPGTRLTVT.

This rearrangement joins TRBV6-1 to TRBJ2-3; possibly TRBD2 for D (7 bases). The germline CDR1 and CDR2 sequences are MNHNS and SASEGT. Trimming stripped 2 bases from V and 8 bases from J, with 17 bases between. The CDR3 is made up of 15 amino acids. CDR3 loop: CASSELGGGQSTQYF. For the CDR3, the DNA is TGTGCCAGCAGTGAATTGGGGGGGGGCCAGAGTACGCAGTATTTT.

The chain uses TRBV9 and TRBJ2-3; D perhaps matches TRBD2 (6 bases). From germline, CDR1 is SGDLS and CDR2 YYNGEE. This CDR3 spans 18 amino acids. Between the trimmed V and J ends, which lost 2 bases and 0 bases, there was a span of 19 bases. The DNA for the CDR3 is TGTGCCAGCAGCGTCTCCGGGGGAATTTCCTTAAGCACAGATACGCAGTATTTT. Protein sequence: CASSVSGGISLSTDTQYF. Filled out from reference TRBV9 and TRBJ2-3, the complete variable domain reads DSGVTQTPKHLITATGQRVTLRCSPRSGDLSVYWYQQSLDQGLQFLIQYYNGEERAKGNILERFSAQQFPDLHSELNLSSLELGDSALYFCASSVSGGISLSTDTQYFGPGTRLTVL.

The chain joins TRBV5-1 to TRBJ2-3, with a weak D call TRBD2 (6 bases). The CDR3 runs to 13 residues. V was pared by 3 bases and J by 4 bases, with 9 bases between. Germline V gene lookup returns CDR1 SGHRS and CDR2 YFSETQ. CDR3 residues: CASSWDSADTQYF. The CDR3 region has the DNA TGCGCCAGCAGCTGGGACTCTGCAGATACGCAGTATTTT. The variable domain in full, completed from reference TRBV5-1 and TRBJ2-3, reads KAGVTQTPRYLIKTRGQQVTLSCSPISGHRSVSWYQQTPGQGLQFLFEYFSETQRNKGNFPGRFSGRQFSNSRSEMNVSTLELGDSALYLCASSWDSADTQYFGPGTRLTVL.

The rearrangement joins TRBV19 to TRBJ1-2, with D unclear. With 8 bases removed from V and 7 bases from J, the gap between germline ends came to 17 bases. Germline assignment: CDR1 LNHDA and CDR2 SQIVND (reference sequence). This CDR3 is built from 13 residues. CDR3 DNA sequence: TGTGCCAGTTCCAAAGAAGGAGTCTTTGGCTACACCTTC. Translating gives CASSKEGVFGYTF.

This rearrangement joins TRBV13 to TRBJ1-2; maybe TRBD1 (6 bases). Trimming took off 4 bases at V and 8 bases at J, with 26 bases between the two ends. Germline lookup yields CDR1 PRHDT and CDR2 FYEKMQ (reference sequence). The CDR3 loop spans 17 amino acids. The CDR3 protein is CASSSAPLGGPFKGYTF. The CDR3 DNA reads TGTGCCAGCAGCTCGGCCCCCTTAGGGGGGCCTTTTAAGGGCTACACCTTC.

The genes are TRBV6-5 and TRBJ2-7, with 7 bases lining up with TRBD2. The ends lost 6 bases at V and 5 bases at J; junction bases unmatched: 10. The CDR3 is 14 residues long. Germline CDR1 is MNHEY and CDR2 is SVGAGI. The CDR3 here is CASRWAGVRDEQYF. CDR3 nucleotide sequence: TGTGCCAGCAGGTGGGCGGGGGTCAGGGACGAGCAGTACTTC.

The chain links TRBV6-5 to TRBJ1-5, with TRBD1 matching 10 bases. The V segment lost 6 bases and the J segment 6 bases; nucleotides outside the gene matches: 5. Germline V gene sequence: CDR1 MNHEY, CDR2 SVGAGI. The CDR3 has 14 amino acids. The CDR3, as DNA: TGTGCCAGCAGAACCGGGACAGGGGTTCAGCCCCAGCATTTT. Its translation: CASRTGTGVQPQHF.

V and J are TRBV4-1 and TRBJ1-4, with TRBD1 matching 7 bases. V gave up 0 bases and J gave up 0 bases; unmatched junction bases: 10. CDR1 and CDR2 (germline): MGHRA, YSYEKL. This CDR3 contains 19 residues. The CDR3 loop is CASSQDHWTGSATNEKLFF. Here the CDR3 DNA reads TGCGCCAGCAGCCAAGATCATTGGACAGGATCAGCAACTAATGAAAAACTGTTTTTT.

V and J are TRBV24-1 and TRBJ2-7; tentatively, D is TRBD2 (5 bases). V was cut by 4 bases and J by 2 bases, with 11 bases left in between. The CDR3 has 14 residues. CDR1 is KGHDR and CDR2 is SFDVKD in the germline V gene. Written as DNA, the CDR3 is TGTGCCACCAGTGACCCTGGACTCACCTACGAGCAGTACTTC. Its protein product is CATSDPGLTYEQYF.

V and J are TRBV4-2 and TRBJ2-1, with D maybe TRBD1 (7 bases). The CDR3 sequence is 15 residues long. Germline assignment: CDR1 LGHNA and CDR2 YNFKEQ. V was trimmed by 0 bases and J by 7 bases, leaving 13 bases between them. The CDR3 DNA reads as TGTGCCAGCAGCCAAGATACCAGGGGGAGGAATGAGCAGTTCTTC. This sequence encodes CASSQDTRGRNEQFF.

V usage is TRBV19 and J usage is TRBJ1-2; possible D gene TRBD1, 5 bases. V lost 9 bases and J lost 5, with 25 bases in between. The CDR3 consists of 16 residues. Germline CDR1 LNHDA, CDR2 SQIVND (reference sequence). As DNA, the CDR3 is TGTGCCAGCAAGACCCGGGGGGGGTTTACCCAATATGGCTACACCTTC. Translation: CASKTRGGFTQYGYTF.

As regards this clone: Additional DNA sequences in this sample encode the identical CDR3. The V call is TRBV19, the J call TRBJ1-5, with D perhaps TRBD1 (5 bases). The V and J ends lost 7 bases and 2 bases respectively, with 15 bases between them. This CDR3 region has 15 residues. CDR1 is LNHDA and CDR2 is SQIVND in the germline V gene (reference sequence). CDR3 DNA sequence: TGTGCCAGTAAAGCCAGCAGGGAAGGCAATCAGCCCCAGCATTTT. Its translation: CASKASREGNQPQHF. The entire variable domain, with the rest obtained from reference TRBV19 and TRBJ1-5, is as follows: DGGITQSPKYLFRKEGQNVTLSCEQNLNHDAMYWYRQDPGQGLRLIYYSQIVNDFQKGDIAEGYSVSREKKESFPLTVTSAQKNPTAFYLCASKASREGNQPQHFGDGTRLSIL.

The chain recombines TRBV19 with TRBJ1-2, with D possibly matching TRBD1 (6 bases). V lost 8 bases to trimming and J lost 1 base, with 14 bases between them. CDR3 length equals 14 residues. The germline V gene has CDR1 LNHDA and CDR2 SQIVND (reference sequence). CDR3 protein: CASRSGQNNYGYTF. As DNA, the CDR3 is TGTGCCAGTCGTTCAGGACAGAATAACTATGGCTACACCTTC.

The V call is TRBV11-2, the J call TRBJ1-6, with D possibly matching TRBD1 (5 bases). Germline V gene sequence: CDR1 SGHAT, CDR2 FQNNGV. Trimming removed 2 bases from V and 9 bases from J, with 11 bases in between. There are 14 residues in the CDR3. CDR3 bases: TGTGCCAGCAGCTTACTCGACAGCTTTTCACCCCTCCACTTT. It encodes CASSLLDSFSPLHF.

This clone was picked up one time. The rearrangement joins TRBV27 to TRBJ1-1; D is undetermined. Germline-derived CDR1 and CDR2 are MNHEY and SMNVEV (reference sequence). V gave up 7 bases and J gave up 1 base, with 10 bases separating them. The CDR3 is 13 amino acids. Written as DNA, the CDR3 is TGTGCCAGCAAAATGACGTGGAACACTGAAGCTTTCTTT. It is translated as CASKMTWNTEAFF.

The V call is TRBV7-6, the J call TRBJ2-7, with 14 bases lining up with TRBD2. The CDR3 loop spans 17 amino acids. The junction had 2 bases not matched to a gene; V was cut back by 1 base and J by 0 bases. Germline V lookup: CDR1 SGHVS, CDR2 FNYEAQ. CDR3 nucleotides: TGTGCCAGCAGCTTAGGGGGGACTAGCGGGAGCTCCTACGAGCAGTACTTC. This sequence encodes CASSLGGTSGSSYEQYF.

The chain carries TRBV6-5 and TRBJ1-1; D might be TRBD1 (6 bases). The CDR3 covers 14 residues. V was trimmed by 3 bases and J by 6 bases, leaving 14 bases between them. Germline V CDR1 and CDR2: MNHEY, SVGAGI. The chain's CDR3 is CASSYWAGAAEAFF. CDR3 in DNA: TGTGCCAGCAGTTATTGGGCAGGGGCAGCTGAAGCTTTCTTT.